The clone carrying this T cell receptor (beta chain) was picked up a small number of times. The data were taken from a study of blood T cell repertoires in COVID-19. Study-wide background: Collection of acute and convalescent COVID-19 samples took place in the United States, Italy and Spain. Nucleic acid was either cDNA or gDNA, and it came from T cells, B-cell-depleted T cells, or PBMCs.

Authors' processing steps: Reference gene primer amplification gave estimated nucleated cell counts. The table came from immunoSEQ multiplex PCR; TCRdb's copy has only in-frame clones and leaves some out. The V and J calls and the clone size are those of that table, but D and trimming were determined from the DNA. This sample has about 200,000 clones, with roughly nine tenths found just once. The receptor's source is a man between 60 and 75 years old who had recovered from COVID-19. Sequencing was performed on peripheral blood.

CDR3 amino acids: CASAPGRGKNIQYF. Here the CDR3 DNA reads TGTGCTAGTGCCCCTGGCAGGGGCAAAAACATTCAGTACTTC. The genes are TRBV12-5 and TRBJ2-4; TRBD1 might be the D (6 bases). This CDR3 contains 14 residues. Trimming took off 7 bases at V and 3 bases at J, with 13 bases between the two ends. CDR1 is LGHNT and CDR2 is FRNRAP in the germline V gene.